The 32 T cell receptor beta chains given below trace back to one sample, sequenced in a study of CD8 T cells in Susac syndrome. An amount of RNA that ranged from roughly 0.45 to 1 ug was reverse transcribed with random hexamers. In TCRdb, the immunoSEQ multiplex PCR reads were re-called with MiXCR into one record per CDR3 protein. Here the sample spans under 150,000 distinct CDR3 sequences, 90% to 96% being singletons. Source material: CD4+ T cells from PBMCs. Every receptor here comes from a human donor with Susac syndrome.

V is TRBV29-1 and J is TRBJ1-1, with a tentative D call TRBD1 (6 bases). V was pared by 3 bases and J by 4 bases, with 15 bases between. From germline, CDR1 is SQVTM and CDR2 ANQGSEA. This CDR3 has 14 amino acids. This CDR3 is CSVDFAPRGTEAFF. DNA for the CDR3: TGCAGCGTTGATTTTGCCCCCAGGGGCACTGAAGCTTTCTTT.

The chain carries TRBV20-1 and TRBJ2-5; 9 nucleotides line up with TRBD2. Germline V gene lookup returns CDR1 DFQATT and CDR2 SNEGSKA (reference sequence). J gave up 2 bases and V 5 bases, and 6 bases lay outside the gene matches. CDR3 length equals 14 residues. The CDR3 is CSAGPGLAQETQYF. The DNA for the CDR3 is TGCAGTGCTGGACCGGGACTAGCACAAGAGACCCAGTACTTC.

The chain uses TRBV29-1 and TRBJ1-2; a possible D gene is TRBD1 (5 bases). This CDR3 spans 12 amino acids. Trimming left V 8 bases short and J 8 bases short, with 18 bases between. Germline CDR1 and CDR2: SQVTM and ANQGSEA. In DNA form, the CDR3 reads TGCAGCCTACAAAGCAGGGCGGGCGGCTACACCTTC. It encodes CSLQSRAGGYTF.

The chain uses TRBV20-1 and TRBJ1-5; D is ambiguous. This CDR3 has 14 amino acids. Per germline, CDR1 DFQATT and CDR2 SNEGSKA (reference sequence). V was shortened by 3 bases and J by 2 bases, with 11 bases between the two germline ends. CDR3 residues: CSASRGRGNQPQHF. The CDR3 region has the DNA TGCAGTGCTAGTCGAGGAAGAGGCAATCAGCCCCAGCATTTT.

The genes are TRBV18 and TRBJ1-1; D gene unclear. The CDR3 runs 15 residues. The V gene lost 4 bases and the J gene lost 1 base, with 13 bases spanning the gap. Germline values: CDR1 KGHSH, CDR2 LQKENI. The CDR3 loop is CASSLYGGANTEAFF. For the CDR3, the DNA is TGTGCCAGCTCACTATACGGCGGAGCGAACACTGAAGCTTTCTTT.

The chain links TRBV3-1 to TRBJ1-1; D uncertain. Germline assignment: CDR1 LGHDT and CDR2 YNNKEL (reference sequence). This CDR3 has 12 residues. The V gene lost 1 base and the J gene lost 11 bases, with 11 bases spanning the gap. CDR3 nucleotides: TGTGCCAGCAGCCAAGCGGGGAGTCGGGCTTTCTTT. Amino acid sequence: CASSQAGSRAFF.

The chain is built from TRBV7-9 and TRBJ1-1; weak D call: TRBD1 (5 bases). This CDR3 region has 13 residues. Germline values: CDR1 SEHNR, CDR2 FQNEAQ (reference sequence). The V and J ends lost 3 bases and 1 base respectively, with 6 bases between them. The CDR3 loop reads CASSLTANTEAFF. DNA of the CDR3: TGTGCCAGCAGCTTGACAGCGAACACTGAAGCTTTCTTT.

This sequence joins TRBV5-1 and TRBJ2-2; D is unresolved. V was cut by 2 bases and J by 1 base, with 6 bases left in between. Per germline, CDR1 SGHRS and CDR2 YFSETQ. This CDR3 is built from 14 residues. CDR3 DNA: TGCGCCAGCAGCTTCGACGGGAACACCGGGGAGCTGTTTTTT. Residues: CASSFDGNTGELFF.

The CDR3 DNA follows: TGTGCCAGCAGTGTTGATCGGACTAGCGGGGGCCACGAGCAGTACTTC. Its protein is CASSVDRTSGGHEQYF. The rearrangement joins TRBV25-1 to TRBJ2-7; 13 bases are a match to TRBD2. The CDR3 contains 16 residues. Germline V gene lookup returns CDR1 MGHDK and CDR2 SYGVNS. Germline trimming cut 4 bases from V and 5 bases from J; bases unmatched to any gene: 8.

V is TRBV7-9 and J is TRBJ2-7; TRBD2 matches at 9 bases. This CDR3 region has 13 residues. The V gene end was trimmed by 8 bases and the J gene end by 5 bases; junction bases not matched to a gene: 7. CDR1 and CDR2 (germline): SEHNR, FQNEAQ (reference sequence). The CDR3 sequence: CASESSGGHEQYF. The CDR3 DNA follows: TGTGCCAGCGAATCGAGCGGGGGGCACGAGCAGTACTTC.

The J gene is TRBJ2-4, the V gene TRBV6-5; no clear D. Germline V CDR1 and CDR2: MNHEY, SVGAGI. This CDR3 contains 16 residues. V lost 0 bases and J lost 1, with 10 bases in between. CDR3 sequence (DNA): TGTGCCAGCAGTTACTCCGGCTCCCTGGCCAAAAACATTCAGTACTTC. Protein sequence: CASSYSGSLAKNIQYF.

This clonotype was recorded once. The chain has TRBV29-1 and TRBJ1-1, with a tentative D call TRBD1 (5 bases). This CDR3 has 13 amino acids. V lost 1 base and J 1 base, leaving 7 bases between the germline ends. The V gene's germline CDR1 is SQVTM and CDR2 ANQGSEA. The CDR3 DNA is TGCAGCGTTGAAGTCGGGGCGAACACTGAAGCTTTCTTT. Its protein product is CSVEVGANTEAFF.

This chain uses TRBV11-2 with TRBJ1-6; 7 positions match TRBD1. V trimming: 5 bases; J trimming: 5 bases; junction bases outside the gene matches: 6. The CDR3 runs to 15 residues. CDR1 and CDR2 (germline): SGHAT, FQNNGV. CDR3 DNA: TGTGCCAGCAGCCCCGACAGGGTGGATAATTCACCCCTCCACTTT. It specifies CASSPDRVDNSPLHF.

Only one count was recorded for this clonotype. This chain uses TRBV5-1 with TRBJ2-1; 12 bases map to TRBD2. Looked up from germline, CDR1 is SGHRS and CDR2 is YFSETQ. The CDR3 runs to 18 residues. Trimming removed 1 base from V and 1 base from J; junction bases left unmatched: 6. The DNA of the CDR3 is TGCGCCAGCAGCTTGTGGACTAGCGGGGCAGCTTCCTACAATGAGCAGTTCTTC. This codes for CASSLWTSGAASYNEQFF.

This clonotype appeared a single time. The genes are TRBV2 and TRBJ2-7, with D perhaps TRBD1 or TRBD2 (5 bases each). V gave up 9 bases and J gave up 2 bases, with 20 bases separating them. CDR1 and CDR2 from the germline V gene are SNHLY and FYNNEI. This CDR3 region has 15 residues. Here the CDR3 reads CASLPLGQGAYEQYF. DNA of the CDR3: TGTGCCAGTCTCCCCTTGGGGCAGGGAGCCTACGAGCAGTACTTC.

This clonotype was found once. This chain connects TRBV18 to TRBJ1-1; D is uncertain. Per germline, CDR1 KGHSH and CDR2 LQKENI. V was shortened by 3 bases and J by 1 base, with 9 bases between the two germline ends. The CDR3 extends over 14 amino acids. CDR3 DNA sequence: TGTGCCAGCTCACCGAAGGGTTCGAACACTGAAGCTTTCTTT. This gives the protein CASSPKGSNTEAFF. The full variable domain, rest sourced from reference TRBV18 and TRBJ1-1, is NAGVMQNPRHLVRRRGQEARLRCSPMKGHSHVYWYRQLPEEGLKFMVYLQKENIIDESGMPKERFSAEFPKEGPSILRIQQVVRGDSAAYFCASSPKGSNTEAFFGQGTRLTVV.

The gene calls are TRBV28 and TRBJ1-5; the D is unclear. This CDR3 contains 12 residues. Trimming cost V 5 bases and J 9 bases, with 11 bases left between them. Germline V CDR1 and CDR2: MDHEN, SYDVKM. The CDR3 DNA is TGTGCCAGCAGTAAGGCCCCTACGCCCCAGCATTTT. Its translation: CASSKAPTPQHF.

Notes on this clonotype: A read error may produce the germline difference seen at one junction end. The chain links TRBV20-1 to TRBJ2-3; a possible D gene is TRBD2 (5 bases). CDR3 size: 14 residues. CDR1 is DFQATT, CDR2 SNEGSKA, per germline (reference sequence). CDR3 DNA sequence: TGCAGTGCTAGAGATATGTCTAGCAGAGATACGCAGTATTTT. It translates to CSARDMSSRDTQYF.

V gene TRBV3-1 combines with J gene TRBJ2-3; maybe TRBD2 (6 bases). The CDR3 covers 16 residues. The V end lost 0 bases, the J end lost 5 bases, and 15 bases lay between the germline ends. The germline CDR1 and CDR2 sequences are LGHDT and YNNKEL (reference sequence). The CDR3 reads CASSQDGGAGGDTQYF. CDR3 bases: TGTGCCAGCAGCCAAGATGGCGGGGCCGGGGGAGATACGCAGTATTTT.

The chain recombines TRBV7-3 with TRBJ2-7, with TRBD2 matching 7 bases. The CDR3 is 15 amino acids. The germline CDR1 and CDR2 sequences are SGHTA and FQGTGA. J lost 0 bases, V lost 0 bases, and 2 bases had no gene match. The CDR3 is CASSLTAGVSYEQYF. The CDR3 region has the DNA TGTGCCAGCAGCTTAACGGCGGGGGTCTCCTACGAGCAGTACTTC.

The gene calls are TRBV9 and TRBJ2-1, with TRBD2 matching 8 bases. Germline trimming cut 0 bases from V and 5 bases from J; bases unmatched to any gene: 7. The CDR3 loop spans 16 amino acids. Looked up from germline, CDR1 is SGDLS and CDR2 is YYNGEE. The CDR3 protein is CASSVVPGGGNNEQFF. In nucleotides, the CDR3 is TGTGCCAGCAGCGTAGTTCCCGGGGGGGGCAACAATGAGCAGTTCTTC.

The V gene is TRBV28, the J gene TRBJ2-7; weak D call: TRBD2 (6 bases). With 8 bases removed from V and 4 bases from J, the gap between germline ends came to 18 bases. Germline CDR1 MDHEN, CDR2 SYDVKM. This CDR3 spans 14 amino acids. The CDR3 DNA reads as TGTGCCAGCGGGAAAGGGACTTTCGGGTACGAGCAGTACTTC. Translated, it gives CASGKGTFGYEQYF.

The V and J genes are TRBV5-6 and TRBJ2-2, with D possibly being TRBD1 or TRBD2 (5 bases each). The germline V gene encodes CDR1 SGHDT and CDR2 YYEEEE. Trimming cost V 4 bases and J 6 bases, with 16 bases left between them. The CDR3 loop spans 15 amino acids. The CDR3: CASSAGARGAGELFF. The CDR3 DNA sequence: TGTGCCAGCAGCGCCGGGGCCAGAGGCGCCGGGGAGCTGTTTTTT.

The chain is built from TRBV12-3 or TRBV12-4 and TRBJ2-7, with 7 bases aligning to TRBD2. The CDR3 has 13 residues. With 2 bases clipped from V and 7 bases from J, the junction kept 5 bases outside the gene matches. The CDR3 DNA reads as TGTGCCAGCAGTTTAAGCGGGACTGCAGAGCAGTACTTC. Translation: CASSLSGTAEQYF.

This rearrangement joins TRBV11-2 to TRBJ2-4, with D unresolved. The CDR3 contains 12 residues. Germline values: CDR1 SGHAT, CDR2 FQNNGV. V was pared by 7 bases and J by 1 base, with 5 bases between. CDR3 residues: CASKQAKNIQYF. DNA for the CDR3: TGTGCCAGCAAACAGGCCAAAAACATTCAGTACTTC.

The chain couples TRBV11-1 to TRBJ1-1, with D tentatively TRBD1 (5 bases). Germline V CDR1 and CDR2: SGHAT, FQDESV (reference sequence). The CDR3 has 13 residues. Trimming left V 6 bases short and J 1 base short, with 9 bases between. The CDR3: CASSYDRNTEAFF. The CDR3 coding sequence is TGTGCCAGCAGTTACGACAGGAACACTGAAGCTTTCTTT.

V gene TRBV5-1 combines with J gene TRBJ2-1; TRBD2 aligns across 8 bases. The germline CDR1 and CDR2 sequences are SGHRS and YFSETQ. The J segment lost 0 bases and the V segment lost 2 bases, leaving 4 bases of the junction unmatched. The CDR3 runs 16 residues. In nucleotides, the CDR3 is TGCGCCAGCAGCTTCACCGGGACTAGCTCCTACAATGAGCAGTTCTTC. This translates into CASSFTGTSSYNEQFF.

This clonotype was seen once. The rearrangement joins TRBV7-2 to TRBJ2-3; 8 nucleotides agree with TRBD2. Germline values: CDR1 SGHTA, CDR2 FQGNSA. This CDR3 comprises 16 residues. Trimming removed 2 bases from V and 4 bases from J; junction bases left unmatched: 8. CDR3 region: CASSLRAGVRADTQYF. DNA for the CDR3: TGTGCCAGCAGCTTAAGAGCGGGAGTACGGGCAGATACGCAGTATTTT. Full variable domain (rest looked up from reference TRBV7-2 and TRBJ2-3): GAGVSQSPSNKVTEKGKDVELRCDPISGHTALYWYRQSLGQGLEFLIYFQGNSAPDKSGLPSDRFSAERTGGSVSTLTIQRTQQEDSAVYLCASSLRAGVRADTQYFGPGTRLTVL.

The V call is TRBV5-1, the J call TRBJ1-3; unclear D gene. The CDR3 is 14 residues long. Germline CDR1 is SGHRS and CDR2 is YFSETQ. V dropped 0 bases and J dropped 0 bases, with 4 bases sitting between them. CDR3 in amino acids: CASSLDSSGNTIYF. For the CDR3, the DNA is TGCGCCAGCAGCTTGGACAGCTCTGGAAACACCATATATTTT.

The chain recombines TRBV29-1 with TRBJ1-1, with D uncertain. Trimming removed 5 bases at V and 0 bases at J, with 10 bases between. Germline V gene sequence: CDR1 SQVTM, CDR2 ANQGSEA. The CDR3 runs to 13 residues. The DNA of the CDR3 is TGCAGCGTTAGTAGCCAGGTGAACACTGAAGCTTTCTTT. Translation gives CSVSSQVNTEAFF.

The chain joins TRBV5-4 to TRBJ1-1; the D is unclear. V gave up 7 bases and J gave up 5 bases, with 15 bases separating them. Germline lookup yields CDR1 SGHNT and CDR2 YYREEE (reference sequence). The CDR3 totals 13 residues. The CDR3 loop reads CASRASGQTEAFF. The CDR3 coding sequence is TGTGCCAGCCGAGCTTCTGGTCAGACTGAAGCTTTCTTT. Drawing the rest from reference TRBV5-4 and TRBJ1-1, the complete variable domain is ETGVTQSPTHLIKTRGQQVTLRCSSQSGHNTVSWYQQALGQGPQFIFQYYREEENGRGNFPPRFSGLQFPNYSSELNVNALELDDSALYLCASRASGQTEAFFGQGTRLTVV.

The rearrangement joins TRBV20-1 to TRBJ1-5; D call uncertain. The CDR3 totals 15 residues. From germline, CDR1 is DFQATT and CDR2 SNEGSKA (reference sequence). The V end was cut by 5 bases, the J end by 2 bases, with 16 bases between. In DNA form, the CDR3 reads TGCAGTGCTCCTGGGGTGGGGAGAGGCAATCAGCCCCAGCATTTT. Translation gives CSAPGVGRGNQPQHF.